This TCR beta chain was sequenced in a study of blood T cells in healthy people across ages. Across the study: Researchers report that template switching captured about one barcoded beta molecule per two T cells. Overall study findings and caveats: It was found that TCR beta diversity correlated strongly with the percentage of naive T cells.

The authors ran a second PCR of roughly 6 to 12 cycles using a sample-barcoded 5' primer and a J-beta primer mix. Individual samples furnished no less than 2.5 million CDR3-containing paired-end reads apiece. TCRdb analysed the 5' RACE reads with MiXCR anew, one entry per CDR3 protein. The sample has 1.5 million to 1.9 million distinct CDR3 sequences; approximately 42% are singletons. Unmatched junction bases numbered 6, after V lost 4 bases and J lost 7 bases. The CDR3 extends over 14 amino acids. CDR1 is SGDLS and CDR2 is YYNGEE in the germline V gene. A note on this clonotype: Its specificity is not known.

The gene calls are TRBV9 and TRBJ2-3; 10 positions match TRBD2. Input material: blood. This clonotype originated in a woman under 30 in good health. The CDR3 DNA reads TGTGCCAGCAGCTTCAGCGGGGGGGCGAATACGCAGTATTTT. This encodes CASSFSGGANTQYF.